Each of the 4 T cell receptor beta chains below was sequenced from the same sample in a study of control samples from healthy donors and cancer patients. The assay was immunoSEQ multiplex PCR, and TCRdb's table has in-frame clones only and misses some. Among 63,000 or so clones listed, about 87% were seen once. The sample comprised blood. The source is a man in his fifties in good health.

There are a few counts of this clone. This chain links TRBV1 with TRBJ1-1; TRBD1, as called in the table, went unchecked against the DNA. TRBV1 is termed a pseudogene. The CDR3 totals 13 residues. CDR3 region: CTSRWTGAREAFF. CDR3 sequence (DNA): TGCACCAGCAGATGGACAGGGGCCCGCGAAGCTTTCTTT.

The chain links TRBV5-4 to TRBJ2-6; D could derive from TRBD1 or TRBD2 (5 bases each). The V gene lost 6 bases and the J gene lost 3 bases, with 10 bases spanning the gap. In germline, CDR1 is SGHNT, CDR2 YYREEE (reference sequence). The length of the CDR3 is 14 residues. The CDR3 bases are TGTGCCAGCACCTGGGACCTTGGGGCCAACGTCCTGACTTTC. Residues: CASTWDLGANVLTF. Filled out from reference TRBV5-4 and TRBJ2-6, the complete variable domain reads ETGVTQSPTHLIKTRGQQVTLRCSSQSGHNTVSWYQQALGQGPQFIFQYYREEENGRGNFPPRFSGLQFPNYSSELNVNALELDDSALYLCASTWDLGANVLTFGAGSRLTVL.

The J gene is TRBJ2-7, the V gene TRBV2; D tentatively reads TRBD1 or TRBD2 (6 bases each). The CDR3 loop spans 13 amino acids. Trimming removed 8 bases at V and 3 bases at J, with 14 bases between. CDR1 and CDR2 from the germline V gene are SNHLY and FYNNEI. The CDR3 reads CASATGGGYEQYF. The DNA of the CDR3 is TGTGCCAGCGCGACCGGAGGGGGCTACGAGCAGTACTTC.

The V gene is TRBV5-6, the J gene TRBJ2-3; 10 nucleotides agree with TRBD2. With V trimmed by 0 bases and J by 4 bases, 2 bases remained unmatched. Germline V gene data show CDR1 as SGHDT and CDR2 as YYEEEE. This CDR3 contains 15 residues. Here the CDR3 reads CASSLVTSGADTQYF. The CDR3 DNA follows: TGTGCCAGCAGCTTGGTAACTAGCGGGGCAGATACGCAGTATTTT.